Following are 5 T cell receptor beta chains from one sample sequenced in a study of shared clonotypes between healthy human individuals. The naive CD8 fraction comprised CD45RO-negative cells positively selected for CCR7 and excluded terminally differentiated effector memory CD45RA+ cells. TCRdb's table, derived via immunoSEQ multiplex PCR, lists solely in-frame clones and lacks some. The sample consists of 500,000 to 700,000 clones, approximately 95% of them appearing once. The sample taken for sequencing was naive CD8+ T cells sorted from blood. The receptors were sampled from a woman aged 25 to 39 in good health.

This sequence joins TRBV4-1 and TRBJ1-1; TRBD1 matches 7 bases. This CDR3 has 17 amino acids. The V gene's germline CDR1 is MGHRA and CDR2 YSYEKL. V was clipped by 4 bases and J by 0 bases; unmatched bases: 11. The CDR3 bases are TGCGCCAGCAGCCGTCCGGACAGGTCCGCGATGAACACTGAAGCTTTCTTT. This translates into CASSRPDRSAMNTEAFF.

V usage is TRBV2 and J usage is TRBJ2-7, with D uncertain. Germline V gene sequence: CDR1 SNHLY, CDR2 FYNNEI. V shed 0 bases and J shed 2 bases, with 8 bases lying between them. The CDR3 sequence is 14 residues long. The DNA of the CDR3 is TGTGCCAGCAGTGAAGCGGGTGAGACCTACGAGCAGTACTTC. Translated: CASSEAGETYEQYF.

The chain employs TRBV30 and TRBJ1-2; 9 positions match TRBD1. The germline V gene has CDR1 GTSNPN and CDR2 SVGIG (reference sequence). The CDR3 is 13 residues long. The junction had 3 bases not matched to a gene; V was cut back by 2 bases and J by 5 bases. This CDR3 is CAWSTGQGYGYTF. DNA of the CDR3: TGTGCCTGGAGTACGGGACAGGGTTATGGCTACACCTTC.

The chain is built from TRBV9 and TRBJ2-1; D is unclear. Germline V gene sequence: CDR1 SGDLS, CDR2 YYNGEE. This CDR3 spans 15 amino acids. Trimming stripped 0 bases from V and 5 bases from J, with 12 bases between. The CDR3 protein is CASSVESYIDNEQFF. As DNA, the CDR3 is TGTGCCAGCAGCGTAGAATCGTACATTGACAATGAGCAGTTCTTC.

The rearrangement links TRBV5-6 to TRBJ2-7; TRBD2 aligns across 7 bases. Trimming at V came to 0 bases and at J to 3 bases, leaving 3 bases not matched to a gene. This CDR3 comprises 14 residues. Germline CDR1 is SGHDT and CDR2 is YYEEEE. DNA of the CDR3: TGTGCCAGCAGCTTGGGGTCTAGCGGCTACGAGCAGTACTTC. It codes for CASSLGSSGYEQYF.